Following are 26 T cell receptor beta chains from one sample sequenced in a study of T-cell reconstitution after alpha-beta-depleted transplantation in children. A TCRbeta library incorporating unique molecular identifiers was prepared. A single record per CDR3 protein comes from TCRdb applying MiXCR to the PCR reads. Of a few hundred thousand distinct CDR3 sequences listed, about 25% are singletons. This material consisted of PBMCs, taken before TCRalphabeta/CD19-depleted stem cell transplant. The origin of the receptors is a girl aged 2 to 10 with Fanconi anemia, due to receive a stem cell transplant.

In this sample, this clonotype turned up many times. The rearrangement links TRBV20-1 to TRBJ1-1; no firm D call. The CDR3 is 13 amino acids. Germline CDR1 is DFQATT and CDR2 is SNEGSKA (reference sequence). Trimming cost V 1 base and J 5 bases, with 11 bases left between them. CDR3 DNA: TGCAGTGCTAGAGCTCTACGTGTGACTGAAGCTTTCTTT. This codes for CSARALRVTEAFF.

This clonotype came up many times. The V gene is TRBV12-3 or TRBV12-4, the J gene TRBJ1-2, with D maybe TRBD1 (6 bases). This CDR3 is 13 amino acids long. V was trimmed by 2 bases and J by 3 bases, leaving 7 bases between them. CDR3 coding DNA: TGTGCCAGCAGTTTACAGGGGCACTATGGCTACACCTTC. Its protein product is CASSLQGHYGYTF.

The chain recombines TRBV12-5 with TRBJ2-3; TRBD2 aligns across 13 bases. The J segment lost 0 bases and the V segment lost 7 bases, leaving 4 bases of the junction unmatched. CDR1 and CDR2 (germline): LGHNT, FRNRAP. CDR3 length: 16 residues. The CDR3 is CASAWTSGGSTDTQYF. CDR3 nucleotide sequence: TGTGCTAGTGCCTGGACTAGCGGGGGCAGCACAGATACGCAGTATTTT.

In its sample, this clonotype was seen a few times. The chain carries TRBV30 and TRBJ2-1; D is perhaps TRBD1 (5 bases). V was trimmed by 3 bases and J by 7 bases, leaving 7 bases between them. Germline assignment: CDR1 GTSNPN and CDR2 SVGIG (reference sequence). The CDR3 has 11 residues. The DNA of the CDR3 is TGTGCCTGGAGACAGGCAAATGAGCAGTTCTTC. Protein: CAWRQANEQFF.

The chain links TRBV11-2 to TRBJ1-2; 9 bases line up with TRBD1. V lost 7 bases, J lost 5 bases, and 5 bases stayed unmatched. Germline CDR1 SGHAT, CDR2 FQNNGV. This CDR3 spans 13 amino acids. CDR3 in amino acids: CASNRDRDYGYTF. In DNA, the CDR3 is TGTGCCAGCAACCGGGACAGGGATTATGGCTACACCTTC.

The CDR3 bases are TGCAGTGCTAGTAGGGCAGGAGATTCACCCCTCCACTTT. This translates into CSASRAGDSPLHF. The chain recombines TRBV20-1 with TRBJ1-6; D is unclear. Germline V gene sequence: CDR1 DFQATT, CDR2 SNEGSKA (reference sequence). Trimming left V 3 bases short and J 8 bases short, with 11 bases between. The CDR3 covers 13 residues.

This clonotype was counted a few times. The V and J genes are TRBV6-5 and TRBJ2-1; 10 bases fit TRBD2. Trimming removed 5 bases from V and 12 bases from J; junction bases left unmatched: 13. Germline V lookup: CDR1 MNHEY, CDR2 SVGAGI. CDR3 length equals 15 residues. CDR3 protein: CASSNLAGVDTWQFF. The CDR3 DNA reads TGTGCCAGCAGTAACCTAGCGGGGGTAGATACGTGGCAGTTCTTC.

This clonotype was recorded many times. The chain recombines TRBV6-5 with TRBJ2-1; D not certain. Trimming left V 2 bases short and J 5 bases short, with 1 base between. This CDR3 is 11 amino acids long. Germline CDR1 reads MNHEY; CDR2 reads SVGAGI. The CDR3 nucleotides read TGTGCCAGCAGTTACCACAATGAGCAGTTCTTC. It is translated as CASSYHNEQFF.

CDR3 residues: CASSPRGSGFNEQFF. CDR3 in DNA: TGTGCCAGCAGCCCCCGCGGTAGCGGCTTCAATGAGCAGTTCTTC. This chain connects TRBV11-3 to TRBJ2-1, with D possibly TRBD2 on 6 matching bases. Germline V gene sequence: CDR1 SGHNT, CDR2 YENEEA. The CDR3 loop spans 15 amino acids. The ends were cut back, 5 bases at V and 6 bases at J, with 17 bases in the middle. Variable domain in full (rest from reference TRBV11-3 and TRBJ2-1): EAGVVQSPRYKIIEKKQPVAFWCNPISGHNTLYWYLQNLGQGPELLIRYENEEAVDDSQLPKDRFSAERLKGVDSTLKIQPAELGDSAVYLCASSPRGSGFNEQFFGPGTRLTVL.

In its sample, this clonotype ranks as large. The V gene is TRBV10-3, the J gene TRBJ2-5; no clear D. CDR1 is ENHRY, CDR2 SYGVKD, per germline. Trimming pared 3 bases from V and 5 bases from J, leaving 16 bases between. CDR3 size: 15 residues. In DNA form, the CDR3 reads TGTGCCATCAGTGACTCAAGGGAATCGGAGGAGACCCAGTACTTC. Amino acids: CAISDSRESEETQYF.

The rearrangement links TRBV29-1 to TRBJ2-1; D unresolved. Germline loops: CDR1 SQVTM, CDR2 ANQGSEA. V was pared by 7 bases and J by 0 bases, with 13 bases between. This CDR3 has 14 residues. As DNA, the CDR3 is TGCAGCGGGCGATACCAGAGCTCCTACAATGAGCAGTTCTTC. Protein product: CSGRYQSSYNEQFF.

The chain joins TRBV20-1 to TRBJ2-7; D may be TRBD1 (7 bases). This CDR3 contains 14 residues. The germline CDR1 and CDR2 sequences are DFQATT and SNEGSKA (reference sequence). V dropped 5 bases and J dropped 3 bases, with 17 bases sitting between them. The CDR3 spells CSAVAGQPYYEQYF. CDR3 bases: TGCAGTGCTGTCGCGGGACAGCCCTACTACGAGCAGTACTTC.

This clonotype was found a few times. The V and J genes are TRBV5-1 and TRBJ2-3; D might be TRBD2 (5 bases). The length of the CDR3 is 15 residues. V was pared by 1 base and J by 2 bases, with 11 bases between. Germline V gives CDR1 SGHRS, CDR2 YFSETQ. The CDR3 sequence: CASSLYRGFTDTQYF. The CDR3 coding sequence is TGCGCCAGCAGCTTGTATCGGGGATTCACAGATACGCAGTATTTT.

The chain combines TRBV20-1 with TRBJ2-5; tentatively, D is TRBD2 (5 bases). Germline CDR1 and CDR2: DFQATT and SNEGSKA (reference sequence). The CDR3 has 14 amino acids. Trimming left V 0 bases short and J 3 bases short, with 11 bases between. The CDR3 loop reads CSARDKGLEETQYF. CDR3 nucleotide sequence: TGCAGTGCTAGAGACAAAGGACTGGAAGAGACCCAGTACTTC.

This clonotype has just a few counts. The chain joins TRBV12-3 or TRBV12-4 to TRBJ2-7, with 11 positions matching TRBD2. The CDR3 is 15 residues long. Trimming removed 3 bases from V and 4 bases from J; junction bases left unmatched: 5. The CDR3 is CASSLVTSGVYEQYF. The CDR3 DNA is TGTGCCAGCAGTTTGGTGACTAGCGGGGTTTACGAGCAGTACTTC.

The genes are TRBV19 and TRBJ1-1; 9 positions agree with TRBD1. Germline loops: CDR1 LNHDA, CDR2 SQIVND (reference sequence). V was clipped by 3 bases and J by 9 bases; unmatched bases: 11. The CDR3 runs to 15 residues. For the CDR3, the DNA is TGTGCCAGTAGTATCATCTCGGGACAGGGTGAACAAGCTTTCTTT. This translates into CASSIISGQGEQAFF.

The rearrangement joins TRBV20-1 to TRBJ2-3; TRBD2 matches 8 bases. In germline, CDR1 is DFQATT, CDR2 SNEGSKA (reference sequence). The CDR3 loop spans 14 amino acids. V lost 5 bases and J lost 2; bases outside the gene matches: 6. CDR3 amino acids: CSAPSGSNTDTQYF. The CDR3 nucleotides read TGCAGTGCTCCCAGCGGGAGCAACACAGATACGCAGTATTTT.

CDR3 DNA: TGTGCCAGCCATAAGGCCCCGGGGTACAATGAGCAGTTCTTC. This sequence encodes CASHKAPGYNEQFF. The chain uses TRBV12-3 or TRBV12-4 and TRBJ2-1; TRBD2 is a possible D gene (5 bases). The CDR3 loop spans 14 amino acids. V lost 8 bases and J lost 4, with 15 bases in between.

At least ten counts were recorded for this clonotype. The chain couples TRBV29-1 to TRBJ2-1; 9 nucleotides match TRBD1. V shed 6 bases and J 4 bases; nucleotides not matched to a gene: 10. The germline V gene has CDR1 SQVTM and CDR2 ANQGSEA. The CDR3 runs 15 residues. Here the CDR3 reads CSVLRDRELYNEQFF. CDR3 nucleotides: TGCAGCGTCCTGAGGGACAGGGAATTATACAATGAGCAGTTCTTC.

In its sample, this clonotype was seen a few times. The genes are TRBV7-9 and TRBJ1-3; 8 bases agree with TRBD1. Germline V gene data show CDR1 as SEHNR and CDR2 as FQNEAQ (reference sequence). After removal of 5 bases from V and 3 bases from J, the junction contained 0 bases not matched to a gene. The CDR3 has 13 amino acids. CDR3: CASSGTGGNTIYF. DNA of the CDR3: TGTGCCAGCAGCGGGACAGGTGGAAACACCATATATTTT.

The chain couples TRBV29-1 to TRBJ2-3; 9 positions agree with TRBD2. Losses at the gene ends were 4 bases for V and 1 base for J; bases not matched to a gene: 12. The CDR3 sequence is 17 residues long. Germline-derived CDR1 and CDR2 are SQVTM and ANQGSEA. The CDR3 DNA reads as TGCAGCGTTGGAAGCGCTAGCGGGAATGTAGGCACAGATACGCAGTATTTT. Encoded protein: CSVGSASGNVGTDTQYF.

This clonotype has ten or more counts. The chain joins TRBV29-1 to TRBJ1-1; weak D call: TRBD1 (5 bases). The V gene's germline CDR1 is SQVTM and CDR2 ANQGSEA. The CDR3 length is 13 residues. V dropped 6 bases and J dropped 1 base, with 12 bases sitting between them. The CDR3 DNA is TGCAGCGTAAGCAGGGTCTCGAACACTGAAGCTTTCTTT. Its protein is CSVSRVSNTEAFF. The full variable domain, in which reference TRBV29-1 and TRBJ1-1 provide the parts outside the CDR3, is SAVISQKPSRDICQRGTSLTIQCQVDSQVTMMFWYRQQPGQSLTLIATANQGSEATYESGFVIDKFPISRPNLTFSTLTVSNMSPEDSSIYLCSVSRVSNTEAFFGQGTRLTVV.

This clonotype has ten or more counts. The chain's CDR3 is CASSFMAGNEQFF. As DNA, the CDR3 is TGTGCCAGCAGCTTTATGGCGGGAAATGAGCAGTTCTTC. The chain recombines TRBV12-3 or TRBV12-4 with TRBJ2-1; D might be TRBD2 (6 bases). V was shortened by 6 bases and J by 7 bases, with 13 bases between the two germline ends. CDR3 length: 13 amino acids.

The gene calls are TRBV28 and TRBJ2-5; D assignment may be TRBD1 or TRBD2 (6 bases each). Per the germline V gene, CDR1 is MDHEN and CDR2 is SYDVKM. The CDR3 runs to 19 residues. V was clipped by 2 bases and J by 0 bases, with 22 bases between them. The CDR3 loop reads CASSLAGHAPLLYQETQYF. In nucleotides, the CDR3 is TGTGCCAGCAGTTTAGCGGGACACGCTCCACTCCTTTACCAAGAGACCCAGTACTTC.

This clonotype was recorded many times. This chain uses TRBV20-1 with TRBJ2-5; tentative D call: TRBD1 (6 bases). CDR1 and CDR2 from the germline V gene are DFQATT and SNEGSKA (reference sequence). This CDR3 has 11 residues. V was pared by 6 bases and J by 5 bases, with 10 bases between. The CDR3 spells CSAGQRETQYF. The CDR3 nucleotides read TGCAGTGCCGGACAGCGCGAGACCCAGTACTTC.

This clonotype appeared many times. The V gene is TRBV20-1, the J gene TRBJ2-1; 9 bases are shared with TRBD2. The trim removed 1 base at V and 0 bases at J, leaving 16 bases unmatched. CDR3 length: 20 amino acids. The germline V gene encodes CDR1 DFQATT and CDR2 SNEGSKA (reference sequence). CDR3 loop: CSARVLVAGGRVHSYNEQFF. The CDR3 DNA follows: TGCAGTGCTAGAGTACTGGTGGCCGGCGGGAGGGTGCACTCCTACAATGAGCAGTTCTTC.